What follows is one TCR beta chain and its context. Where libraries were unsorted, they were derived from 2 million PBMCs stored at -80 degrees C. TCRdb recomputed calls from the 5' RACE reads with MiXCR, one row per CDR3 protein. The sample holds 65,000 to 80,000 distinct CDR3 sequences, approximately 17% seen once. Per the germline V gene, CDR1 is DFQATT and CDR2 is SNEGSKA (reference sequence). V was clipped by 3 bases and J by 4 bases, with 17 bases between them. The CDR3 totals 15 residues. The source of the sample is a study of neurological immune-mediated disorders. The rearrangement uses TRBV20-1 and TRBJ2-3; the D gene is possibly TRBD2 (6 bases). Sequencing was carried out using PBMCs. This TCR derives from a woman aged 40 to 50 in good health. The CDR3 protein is CSASRGGLTSDTQYF. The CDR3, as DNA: TGCAGTGCTAGTCGGGGAGGACTAACCTCAGATACGCAGTATTTT.